This TCR beta chain was recorded in a study of control samples from healthy donors and cancer patients. The CDR3 totals 15 residues. Germline V gene data show CDR1 as SGDLS and CDR2 as YYNGEE. V was trimmed by 1 base and J by 7 bases, leaving 14 bases between them. Generated by immunoSEQ multiplex PCR, the TCRdb table keeps only in-frame clones and is missing some. In the table there are about 130,000 clones, approximately 95% of which are singletons. This sequence was found in a man aged 25-45 years in good health. This rearrangement joins TRBV9 to TRBJ2-2; tentatively, D is TRBD1 (5 bases). The sequenced sample consisted of blood. The CDR3 is CASSVKGRAHGELFF. CDR3 DNA sequence: TGTGCCAGCAGCGTAAAAGGCAGGGCCCACGGGGAGCTGTTTTTT.